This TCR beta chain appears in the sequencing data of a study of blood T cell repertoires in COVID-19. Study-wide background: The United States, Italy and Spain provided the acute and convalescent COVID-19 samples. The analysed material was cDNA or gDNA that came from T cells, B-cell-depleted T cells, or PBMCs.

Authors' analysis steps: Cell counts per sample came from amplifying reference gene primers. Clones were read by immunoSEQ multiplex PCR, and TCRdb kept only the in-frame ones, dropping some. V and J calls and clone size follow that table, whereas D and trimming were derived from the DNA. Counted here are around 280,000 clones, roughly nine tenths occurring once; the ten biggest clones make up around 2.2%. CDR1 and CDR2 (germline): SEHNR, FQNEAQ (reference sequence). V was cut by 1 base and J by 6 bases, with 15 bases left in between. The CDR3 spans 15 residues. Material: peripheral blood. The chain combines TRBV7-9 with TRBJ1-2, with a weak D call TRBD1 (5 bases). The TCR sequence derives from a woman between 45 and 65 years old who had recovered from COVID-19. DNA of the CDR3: TGTGCCAGCAGCTTAGTCGGGGGAGGGAGCCATGGCTACACCTTC. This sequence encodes CASSLVGGGSHGYTF.